These T cell receptor beta chains were read from a single sample in a study of post-analysis software for immune sequencing data. TCRdb fed the PCR reads into MiXCR, producing one record per CDR3 protein. Here the sample spans fewer than 850,000 distinct CDR3 sequences, 30% being singletons. Sequenced input: blood. These receptors came from a girl aged 10-17 years with multiple sclerosis. CDR3s include the opening cysteine and the closing phenylalanine or tryptophan. The D gene is left open where the match is weak. A clone size is listed for some rows: how often the clone was seen (once, few, many), or a class if it is expanded.

j_call | v_call | d_call | clone_size | cdr3_nt | cdr3_aa
TRBJ2-1 | TRBV7-9 | . | few | TGTGCCAGCAGCCTCTCGGCGACACCCTCCTACAATGAGCAGTTCTTC | CASSLSATPSYNEQFF
TRBJ1-1 | TRBV7-2 | TRBD1 | . | TGTGCCAGCAGCGTCACTACAGGGGGCACTGAAGCTTTCTTT | CASSVTTGGTEAFF
TRBJ2-1 | TRBV7-9 | . | few | TGTGCCAGCAGCTTAGTCCCCCTCGCTAGCGACCCGTTCTTC | CASSLVPLASDPFF
TRBJ2-7 | TRBV10-2 | . | few | TGCGCCAGCGCGGCTCCATATGGCTACGAGCAGTACTTC | CASAAPYGYEQYF
TRBJ1-1 | TRBV2 | . | . | TGTGCCAGCGTGGTGAACACTGAAGCTTTCTTT | CASVVNTEAFF
TRBJ2-5 | TRBV10-3 | . | . | TGTGCCATCAGTGAGTCGTTAGTAGGAGAGACCCAGTACTTC | CAISESLVGETQYF
TRBJ2-1 | TRBV27 | . | . | TGTGCCAGCAGTTTTACAGGGAAGTCCCGTGAGCAGTTCTTC | CASSFTGKSREQFF
TRBJ2-7 | TRBV9 | TRBD2 | . | TGTGCCAGCAGCGTAGTCGGGGGGGGATACAATGAGCAGTACTTC | CASSVVGGGYNEQYF
TRBJ1-6 | TRBV12-3/TRBV12-4 | TRBD1 | few | TGTGCCAGCAGTCCACAGGGGGCGCGAGGATCACCCCTCCACTTT | CASSPQGARGSPLHF
TRBJ2-7 | TRBV6-2/TRBV6-3 | TRBD1 | . | TGTGCCAGCAGTTACCCAGACAGGGCAATAACCTACGAGCAGTACTTC | CASSYPDRAITYEQYF
TRBJ2-1 | TRBV12-5 | . | . | TGTGCTAGTGGTCCGGGAGTCAATGAGCAGTTCTTC | CASGPGVNEQFF
TRBJ2-7 | TRBV7-2 | TRBD2 | many | TGTGCCAGCAGCTCGGTAGCGGGATCGGGCGTTGAGCAGTACTTC | CASSSVAGSGVEQYF
TRBJ1-5 | TRBV20-1 | TRBD1 | . | TGCAGTGCTAAGGTCACAGGGGCTCAGCCCCAGCATTTT | CSAKVTGAQPQHF
TRBJ2-7 | TRBV7-2 | . | few | TGTGCCAGCAGCCTTGCGGTGACTAGGAGTAACGAGCAGTACTTC | CASSLAVTRSNEQYF
TRBJ2-1 | TRBV9 | . | few | TGTGCCAGCAGCTCCCGCCGGGGTGCACTACACAATGAGCAGTTCTTC | CASSSRRGALHNEQFF
TRBJ2-1 | TRBV20-1 | TRBD2 | . | TGCAGTGCTAGAGTAGCGGGATCCAACAATGAGCAGTTCTTC | CSARVAGSNNEQFF
TRBJ2-1 | TRBV20-1 | TRBD2 | . | TGCAGTGCTAGAGACGGGACTAGTTGGGGCTCCTACAATGAGCAGTTCTTC | CSARDGTSWGSYNEQFF